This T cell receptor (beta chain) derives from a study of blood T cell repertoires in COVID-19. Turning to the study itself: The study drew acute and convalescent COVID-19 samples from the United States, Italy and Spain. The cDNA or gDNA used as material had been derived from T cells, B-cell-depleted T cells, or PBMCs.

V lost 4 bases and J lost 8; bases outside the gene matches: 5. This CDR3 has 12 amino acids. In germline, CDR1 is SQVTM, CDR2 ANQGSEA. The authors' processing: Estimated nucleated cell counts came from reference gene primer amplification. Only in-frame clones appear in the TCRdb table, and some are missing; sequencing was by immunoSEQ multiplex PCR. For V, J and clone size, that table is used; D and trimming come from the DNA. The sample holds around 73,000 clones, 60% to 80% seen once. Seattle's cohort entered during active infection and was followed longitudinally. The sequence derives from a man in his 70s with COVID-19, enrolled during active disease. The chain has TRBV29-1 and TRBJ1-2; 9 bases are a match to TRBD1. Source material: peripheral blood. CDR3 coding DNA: TGCAGCGTTGGCGGACAGGGGTCCGGCTACACCTTC. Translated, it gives CSVGGQGSGYTF.